Below are 29 T cell receptor beta chains sequenced from a single sample in a study of T cell repertoires in cytomegalovirus infection. Each CDR3 protein gets one entry after TCRdb re-called the reads with MiXCR. This sample has approximately 500,000 distinct CDR3 sequences, with about 33% found just once. The antigens for these receptors are not known. The specimen comprised cultured PBMCs, sampled from culture after CMV antigen stimulation. Every receptor here comes from a human donor in good health (CMV status not recorded). Some clones in this sample may be carry-over from other donors' samples.

CDR3 in amino acids: CASSYHASGNNEQFF. The CDR3 DNA reads TGTGCCAGCAGTTACCATGCTAGCGGGAACAATGAGCAGTTCTTC. The V and J genes are TRBV6-2 or TRBV6-3 and TRBJ2-1, with 9 bases lining up with TRBD2. This CDR3 spans 15 amino acids. The V segment lost 2 bases and the J segment 5 bases; nucleotides outside the gene matches: 4. Germline V gene lookup returns CDR1 MNHEY and CDR2 SVGEGT.

At least ten counts were recorded for this clonotype. This sequence joins TRBV7-9 and TRBJ2-5; tentatively, D is TRBD2 (6 bases). The germline V gene has CDR1 SEHNR and CDR2 FQNEAQ (reference sequence). Trimming left V 5 bases short and J 0 bases short, with 16 bases between. The CDR3 sequence is 16 residues long. This CDR3 is CASSPRVAVNQETQYF. The CDR3 DNA reads as TGTGCCAGCAGCCCCAGGGTAGCGGTAAACCAAGAGACCCAGTACTTC. Full variable domain (remainder filled in from reference TRBV7-9 and TRBJ2-5): DTGVSQNPRHKITKRGQNVTFRCDPISEHNRLYWYRQTLGQGPEFLTYFQNEAQLEKSRLLSDRFSAERPKGSFSTLEIQRTEQGDSAMYLCASSPRVAVNQETQYFGPGTRLLVL.

This chain uses TRBV15 with TRBJ1-1; 12 bases match TRBD1. CDR3 length: 16 amino acids. CDR1 and CDR2 (germline): LNHNV, YYDKDF (reference sequence). Losses at the gene ends were 3 bases for V and 11 bases for J; bases not matched to a gene: 13. The CDR3, as DNA: TGTGCCACCAGCAGGTCTACTCCGGGACAGGGGGCTGTGGCTTTCTTT. The encoded protein is CATSRSTPGQGAVAFF.

The V call is TRBV6-2 or TRBV6-3, the J call TRBJ1-5; no definite D call. The length of the CDR3 is 14 residues. CDR1 and CDR2 from the germline V gene are MNHEY and SVGEGT. Trimming shortened V by 4 bases and J by 2 bases, and 9 bases separated the two germline ends. Here the CDR3 reads CASSSRLGNQPQHF. CDR3 in DNA: TGTGCCAGCAGTTCCAGGCTCGGCAATCAGCCCCAGCATTTT.

This clonotype was seen only a few times. The chain is built from TRBV11-3 and TRBJ2-5; 11 nucleotides align to TRBD2. In germline, CDR1 is SGHNT, CDR2 YENEEA. Germline trimming cut 0 bases from V and 3 bases from J; bases unmatched to any gene: 6. The CDR3 sequence is 17 residues long. This chain's CDR3 is CASSLDVRLAGKETQYF. For the CDR3, the DNA is TGTGCCAGCAGCTTAGATGTGAGACTAGCGGGGAAAGAGACCCAGTACTTC.

The J gene is TRBJ1-4, the V gene TRBV12-5; TRBD1 might be the D (5 bases). Germline V gives CDR1 LGHNT, CDR2 FRNRAP. The CDR3 is 16 residues long. Trimming removed 0 bases from V and 5 bases from J, with 13 bases in between. CDR3 loop: CASGLVLGATNEKLFF. DNA for the CDR3: TGTGCTAGTGGTTTGGTACTCGGGGCCACCAATGAAAAACTGTTTTTT.

This chain connects TRBV10-3 to TRBJ1-5; no clear D. This CDR3 comprises 19 residues. The germline gives CDR1 ENHRY, CDR2 SYGVKD. V lost 3 bases, J lost 0 bases, and 21 bases lay in between. The CDR3 region is CAISDPTNRSMYSNQPQHF. CDR3 DNA sequence: TGTGCCATCAGTGACCCTACCAATCGGTCCATGTATAGCAATCAGCCCCAGCATTTT.

The chain joins TRBV7-2 to TRBJ1-1, with D uncertain. The CDR3 loop spans 14 amino acids. CDR1 and CDR2 from the germline V gene are SGHTA and FQGNSA. V was cut by 1 base and J by 5 bases, with 11 bases left in between. This chain's CDR3 is CASSLEWSGTEAFF. The CDR3 coding sequence is TGTGCCAGCAGCTTAGAATGGAGCGGAACTGAAGCTTTCTTT.

The rearrangement uses TRBV28 and TRBJ1-1; 9 bases match TRBD1. Trimming removed 9 bases from V and 4 bases from J; junction bases left unmatched: 9. The germline CDR1 and CDR2 sequences are MDHEN and SYDVKM. CDR3 length: 14 residues. The CDR3 loop reads CASLTGGAPTEAFF. The CDR3 DNA is TGTGCCAGTCTAACAGGGGGCGCCCCCACTGAAGCTTTCTTT.

This clonotype has only a few counts. The rearrangement joins TRBV27 to TRBJ2-7; 7 bases map to TRBD2. This CDR3 region has 16 residues. The germline V gene has CDR1 MNHEY and CDR2 SMNVEV (reference sequence). V shed 6 bases and J 0 bases; nucleotides not matched to a gene: 11. The DNA for the CDR3 is TGTGCCAGCAGGGCCGGGGGTAGCGGGTTCTCCTACGAGCAGTACTTC. Amino acid sequence: CASRAGGSGFSYEQYF.

This sequence joins TRBV11-3 and TRBJ2-3; tentatively, D is TRBD1 or TRBD2 (5 bases each). Trimming stripped 10 bases from V and 6 bases from J, with 11 bases between. This CDR3 is built from 11 residues. From germline, CDR1 is SGHNT and CDR2 YENEEA. The CDR3 nucleotides are TGTGCCATCCGGGACCGGGATACGCAGTATTTT. This encodes CAIRDRDTQYF.

V and J are TRBV5-3 and TRBJ2-7, with TRBD2 matching over 10 bases. TRBV5-3 is placed among ORFs of uncertain function. J gave up 0 bases and V 8 bases, and 17 bases lay outside the gene matches. The CDR3 covers 18 residues. This CDR3 is CASSLTTLLAGNSYEQYF. The CDR3, as DNA: TGTGCCAGCAGCCTAACAACCTTACTAGCGGGGAACTCCTACGAGCAGTACTTC.

This chain links TRBV9 with TRBJ2-7, with 10 nucleotides matching TRBD2. The V gene's germline CDR1 is SGDLS and CDR2 YYNGEE. J lost 3 bases, V lost 0 bases, and 3 bases had no gene match. The length of the CDR3 is 15 residues. CDR3: CASSVEVAGGYEQYF. CDR3 nucleotides: TGTGCCAGCAGCGTAGAGGTAGCGGGAGGCTACGAGCAGTACTTC. The whole variable domain, remainder taken from reference TRBV9 and TRBJ2-7, is DSGVTQTPKHLITATGQRVTLRCSPRSGDLSVYWYQQSLDQGLQFLIQYYNGEERAKGNILERFSAQQFPDLHSELNLSSLELGDSALYFCASSVEVAGGYEQYFGPGTRLTVT.

In this sample, this clonotype turned up a few times. This chain uses TRBV6-2 or TRBV6-3 with TRBJ2-3; 10 bases fit TRBD2. J gave up 10 bases and V 2 bases, and 9 bases lay outside the gene matches. Germline CDR1 and CDR2: MNHEY and SVGEGT. This CDR3 is built from 15 residues. Written as DNA, the CDR3 is TGTGCCAGCAGTTACGGCCCTAGCGGGAGTACTGCGCAGTATTTT. Protein sequence: CASSYGPSGSTAQYF.

The J gene is TRBJ1-2, the V gene TRBV7-2, with D perhaps matching TRBD1 (6 bases). The CDR3 sequence is 16 residues long. Germline lookup yields CDR1 SGHTA and CDR2 FQGNSA. V gave up 2 bases and J gave up 4 bases, with 17 bases separating them. The CDR3 region is CASSLHAGAWGYGYTF. DNA of the CDR3: TGTGCCAGCAGCTTACATGCAGGGGCTTGGGGCTATGGCTACACCTTC.

V and J are TRBV30 and TRBJ1-5, with D unclear. The CDR3 has 13 residues. Trimming cost V 0 bases and J 5 bases, with 8 bases left between them. Germline loops: CDR1 GTSNPN, CDR2 SVGIG (reference sequence). CDR3 sequence reads: CAWSVSLDQPQHF. The CDR3 DNA sequence: TGTGCCTGGAGTGTAAGTTTGGATCAGCCCCAGCATTTT. Based on the CDR3 plus reference TRBV30 and TRBJ1-5, the full variable domain is SQTIHQWPATLVQPVGSPLSLECTVEGTSNPNLYWYRQAAGRGLQLLFYSVGIGQISSEVPQNLSASRPQDRQFILSSKKLLLSDSGFYLCAWSVSLDQPQHFGDGTRLSIL.

This clonotype has only a few counts. This chain links TRBV3-1 with TRBJ2-7; the D is unclear. The germline V gene encodes CDR1 LGHDT and CDR2 YNNKEL (reference sequence). The V end lost 0 bases, the J end lost 7 bases, and 4 bases lay between the germline ends. The CDR3 spans 11 residues. The CDR3 coding sequence is TGTGCCAGCAGCCAAGATCGAGAGCAGTACTTC. Residues: CASSQDREQYF.

V is TRBV2 and J is TRBJ2-5; D is unclear. Deletions cut 3 bases from V and 5 bases from J, with 4 bases between. CDR1 is SNHLY and CDR2 is FYNNEI in the germline V gene. The CDR3 has 11 residues. The CDR3 DNA follows: TGTGCCAGCAGTGAGAGTGAGACCCAGTACTTC. Translated: CASSESETQYF.

This CDR3 reads CARGRGLGETQYF. In nucleotides, the CDR3 is TGCGCCAGGGGCAGGGGGCTTGGAGAGACCCAGTACTTC. The chain combines TRBV10-1 with TRBJ2-5; TRBD1 agrees at 8 bases. The germline V gene has CDR1 WNHNN and CDR2 SYGVQD (reference sequence). This CDR3 has 13 amino acids. Trimming cost V 9 bases and J 4 bases; bases outside gene matches: 7.

The V and J genes are TRBV10-1 and TRBJ2-1; 7 positions agree with TRBD2. The germline V gene has CDR1 WNHNN and CDR2 SYGVQD (reference sequence). V shed 10 bases and J 0 bases; nucleotides not matched to a gene: 12. This CDR3 region has 16 residues. Here the CDR3 reads CAINKTGGHSYNEQFF. CDR3 bases: TGCGCCATCAACAAAACGGGAGGTCACTCCTACAATGAGCAGTTCTTC.

This clonotype has only a few counts. The V call is TRBV4-2, the J call TRBJ2-2; TRBD2 agrees at 12 bases. V shed 4 bases and J 3 bases; nucleotides not matched to a gene: 3. The germline V gene encodes CDR1 LGHNA and CDR2 YNFKEQ. CDR3 length equals 16 residues. CDR3 protein: CASSPSGRAHTGELFF. The CDR3 nucleotides read TGTGCCAGCAGCCCTAGCGGGAGGGCGCACACCGGGGAGCTGTTTTTT.

This clonotype occurred a few times. This chain connects TRBV6-6 to TRBJ2-5; TRBD2 is a possible D gene (5 bases). The germline V gene has CDR1 MNHNY and CDR2 SVGAGI (reference sequence). The CDR3 extends over 15 amino acids. V was trimmed by 1 base and J by 1 base, leaving 10 bases between them. The CDR3 reads CASSYLAGVQETQYF. DNA of the CDR3: TGTGCCAGCAGTTACTTGGCGGGCGTCCAAGAGACCCAGTACTTC.

This clonotype was counted only a few times. This chain links TRBV7-3 with TRBJ2-3, with 9 nucleotides matching TRBD2. J was trimmed by 5 bases and V by 4 bases; bases with no gene match: 1. Germline lookup yields CDR1 SGHTA and CDR2 FQGTGA. The CDR3 totals 13 residues. CDR3 amino acids: CASSYSGRDTQYF. The CDR3 region has the DNA TGTGCCAGCAGCTATAGCGGGAGAGATACGCAGTATTTT.

This clonotype came up many times. The rearrangement joins TRBV7-2 to TRBJ2-5, with D unclear. This CDR3 is 12 amino acids long. The V gene's germline CDR1 is SGHTA and CDR2 FQGNSA. Between the trimmed V and J ends, which lost 0 bases and 5 bases, there was a span of 4 bases. The CDR3: CASSLAWETQYF. The DNA of the CDR3 is TGTGCCAGCAGCTTAGCTTGGGAGACCCAGTACTTC.

The chain carries TRBV12-3 or TRBV12-4 and TRBJ2-5; 10 nucleotides align to TRBD2. The CDR3 runs 16 residues. V was pared by 6 bases and J by 5 bases, with 12 bases of the junction left unmatched. CDR3 sequence (DNA): TGTGCCAGCAGAAGTGGCCTAGCGGGAGTAGGGGAGACCCAGTACTTC. Protein sequence: CASRSGLAGVGETQYF.

This clonotype has a handful of counts. The chain recombines TRBV12-3 or TRBV12-4 with TRBJ1-2; D possibly corresponds to TRBD1 (5 bases). The ends were cut back, 6 bases at V and 8 bases at J, with 31 bases in the middle. The CDR3 is 18 amino acids. The CDR3 DNA follows: TGTGCCAGCAGCTCCTCCCACGTCCTGTCCCGGCTGTGGGGGGGCTACACCTTC. This encodes CASSSSHVLSRLWGGYTF.

This clonotype was detected only once. The V and J genes are TRBV20-1 and TRBJ1-6, with 8 bases aligning to TRBD1. This CDR3 comprises 14 residues. V trimming: 6 bases; J trimming: 6 bases; junction bases outside the gene matches: 7. The germline gives CDR1 DFQATT, CDR2 SNEGSKA (reference sequence). The CDR3 nucleotides read TGCAGTGCGCCAGACAGGGGTTCTAATTCACCCCTCCACTTT. Its translation is CSAPDRGSNSPLHF.

The chain uses TRBV11-2 and TRBJ2-5, with TRBD2 matching over 12 bases. This CDR3 is 15 amino acids long. Trimming cost V 5 bases and J 4 bases; bases outside gene matches: 5. From germline, CDR1 is SGHAT and CDR2 FQNNGV. The CDR3 sequence is CASSLAGGPRETQYF. CDR3 coding DNA: TGTGCCAGCAGCCTAGCGGGAGGGCCCCGAGAGACCCAGTACTTC.

This clonotype was picked up a small number of times. V usage is TRBV7-2 and J usage is TRBJ1-3; 8 bases agree with TRBD1. The CDR3 covers 15 residues. The V and J ends lost 5 bases and 8 bases, in that order; junction bases with no gene match: 11. Germline V CDR1 and CDR2: SGHTA, FQGNSA. Here the CDR3 DNA reads TGTGCCAGCAGCCCCCGGACAGGGTCTGTCTACACCATATATTTT. This encodes CASSPRTGSVYTIYF.